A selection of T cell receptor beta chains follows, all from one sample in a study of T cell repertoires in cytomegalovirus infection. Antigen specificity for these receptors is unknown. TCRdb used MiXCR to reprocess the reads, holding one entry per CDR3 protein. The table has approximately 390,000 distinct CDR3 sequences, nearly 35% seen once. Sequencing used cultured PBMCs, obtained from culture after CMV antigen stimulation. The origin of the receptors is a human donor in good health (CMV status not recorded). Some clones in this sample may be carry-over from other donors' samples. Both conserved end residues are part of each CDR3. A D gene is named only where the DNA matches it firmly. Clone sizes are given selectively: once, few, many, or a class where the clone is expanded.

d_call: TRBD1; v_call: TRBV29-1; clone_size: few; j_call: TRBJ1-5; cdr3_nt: TGCAGCGCCACAGGACAGGGGGCTAACTCGGCCCAGCATTTT; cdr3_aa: CSATGQGANSAQHF
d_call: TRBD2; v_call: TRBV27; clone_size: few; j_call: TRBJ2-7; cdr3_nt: TGTGCCAGCAGTCTCGGACTAGCGGGAGACGAGCAGTACTTC; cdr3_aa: CASSLGLAGDEQYF
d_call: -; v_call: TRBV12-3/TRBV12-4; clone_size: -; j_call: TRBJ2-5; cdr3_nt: TGTGCCAGCAGTTGGGAAAGAACTCAAGAGACCCAGTACTTC; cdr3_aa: CASSWERTQETQYF
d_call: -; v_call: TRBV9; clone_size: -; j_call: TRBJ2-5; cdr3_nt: TGTGCCAGCGGGGCTAGCATTGTGAGTGAGACCCAGTACTTC; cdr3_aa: CASGASIVSETQYF
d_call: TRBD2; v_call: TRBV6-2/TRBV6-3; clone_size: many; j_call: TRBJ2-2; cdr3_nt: TGTGCCAGCAGTTTGAGCGGGACGAACACCGGGGAGCTGTTTTTT; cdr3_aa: CASSLSGTNTGELFF
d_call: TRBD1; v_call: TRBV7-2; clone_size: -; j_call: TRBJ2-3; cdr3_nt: TGTGCCAGCAGCCTAGGACAGGGATCAGATACGCAGTATTTT; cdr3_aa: CASSLGQGSDTQYF
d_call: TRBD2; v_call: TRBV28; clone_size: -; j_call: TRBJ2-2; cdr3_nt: TGTGCCAGCTTTAGCGGGCCGAACACCGGGGAGCTGTTTTTT; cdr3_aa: CASFSGPNTGELFF
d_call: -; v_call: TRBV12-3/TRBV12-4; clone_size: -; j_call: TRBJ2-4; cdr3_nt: TGTGCCAGCAGTCCCGCTACGGCCAAAAACATTCAGTACTTC; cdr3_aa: CASSPATAKNIQYF
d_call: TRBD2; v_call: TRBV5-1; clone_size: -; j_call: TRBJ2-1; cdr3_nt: TGCGCCAGCAGCTTTGTGGCTAGCGGGACCTATGGAAATGAGCAGTTCTTC; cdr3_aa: CASSFVASGTYGNEQFF
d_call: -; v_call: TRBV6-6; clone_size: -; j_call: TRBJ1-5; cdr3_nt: TGTGCCAGCAGCTTTGACCAGCTAAGCAATCAGCCCCAGCATTTT; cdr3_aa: CASSFDQLSNQPQHF
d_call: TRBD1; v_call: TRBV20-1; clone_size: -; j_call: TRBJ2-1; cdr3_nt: TGCAGTGCTCAGGACAGGATTGGATCCTACAATGAGCAGTTCTTC; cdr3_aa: CSAQDRIGSYNEQFF
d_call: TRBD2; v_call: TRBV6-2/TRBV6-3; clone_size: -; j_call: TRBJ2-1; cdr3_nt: TGTGCCAGCAGAACGGGGTTGCGGGGGAGTTGGGGCAATGAGCAGTTCTTC; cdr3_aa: CASRTGLRGSWGNEQFF
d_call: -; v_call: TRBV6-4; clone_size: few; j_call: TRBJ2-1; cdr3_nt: TGTGCCAGCAGTGACTCGATAATGGGGAGTCGGGATGAGCAGTTCTTC; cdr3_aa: CASSDSIMGSRDEQFF
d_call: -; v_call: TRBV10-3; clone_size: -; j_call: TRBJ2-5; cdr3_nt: TGTGCCATCAGTGAGGATACGGGGGAGACCCAGTACTTC; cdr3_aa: CAISEDTGETQYF
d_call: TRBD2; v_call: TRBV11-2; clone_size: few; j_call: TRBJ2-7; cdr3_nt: TGTGCCAGCAGCCGAAGTGGACTAGCGGGAACCTACGAGCAGTACTTC; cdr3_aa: CASSRSGLAGTYEQYF
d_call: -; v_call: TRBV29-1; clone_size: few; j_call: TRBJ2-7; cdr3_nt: TGCAGCGTTGAAAGCCTTTCCTACGAGCAGTACTTC; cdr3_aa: CSVESLSYEQYF
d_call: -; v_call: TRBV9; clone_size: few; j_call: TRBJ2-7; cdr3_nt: TGTGCCAGCAGCGTAGAGCTAGGGGGGACCTACGAGCAGTACTTC; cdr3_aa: CASSVELGGTYEQYF
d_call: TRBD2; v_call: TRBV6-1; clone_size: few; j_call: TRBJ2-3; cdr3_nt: TGTGCCAGCGGTAGCCGGGAGGGGGCAGATACGCAGTATTTT; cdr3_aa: CASGSREGADTQYF
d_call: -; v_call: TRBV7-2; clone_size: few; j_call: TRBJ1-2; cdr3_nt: TGTGCCAGCAGCTTAGTTGGGGACATTTATTTATCGTACACCTTC; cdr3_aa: CASSLVGDIYLSYTF
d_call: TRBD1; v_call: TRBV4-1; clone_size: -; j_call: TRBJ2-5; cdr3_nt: TGCGCCAGCACCTACGGGACAGCGCCCCAAGAGACCCAGTACTTC; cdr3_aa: CASTYGTAPQETQYF
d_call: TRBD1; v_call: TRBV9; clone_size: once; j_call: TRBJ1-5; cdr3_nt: TGTGCCAGCAGCGTAAGGAGGACAGGGAAGAATCAGCCCCAGCATTTT; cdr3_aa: CASSVRRTGKNQPQHF
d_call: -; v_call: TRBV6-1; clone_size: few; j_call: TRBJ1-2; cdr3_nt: TGTGCCAGCACAGACAGTTGGTATGGCTACACCTTC; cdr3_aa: CASTDSWYGYTF
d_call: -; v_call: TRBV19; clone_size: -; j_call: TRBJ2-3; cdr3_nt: TGTGCCAGTAGGGCCGTGTATGGTGCAGATACGCAGTATTTT; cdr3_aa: CASRAVYGADTQYF
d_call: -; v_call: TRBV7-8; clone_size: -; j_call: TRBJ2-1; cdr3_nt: TGTGCCAGCAGCTTAGAGCCGTGGGATGAGCAGTTCTTC; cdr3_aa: CASSLEPWDEQFF
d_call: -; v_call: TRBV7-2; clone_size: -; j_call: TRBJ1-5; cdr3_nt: TGTGCCAGCAGCCCCTGGGGGGGCAATCAGCCCCAGCATTTT; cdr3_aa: CASSPWGGNQPQHF
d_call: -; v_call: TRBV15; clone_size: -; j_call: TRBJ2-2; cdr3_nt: TGTGCCACCAGCAGAGTAAAGGGCGGGGAGCTGTTTTTT; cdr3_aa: CATSRVKGGELFF
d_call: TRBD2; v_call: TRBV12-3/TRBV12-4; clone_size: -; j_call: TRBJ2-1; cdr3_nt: TGTGCCAGCAGCACTAGCGGGAGGAACCACAATGAGCAGTTCTTC; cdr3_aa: CASSTSGRNHNEQFF
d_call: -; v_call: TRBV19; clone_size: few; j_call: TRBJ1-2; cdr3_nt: TGTGCCAGTAGTAAGGGCAGCGTTCGGGTACCGTCTGGCTACACCTTC; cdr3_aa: CASSKGSVRVPSGYTF
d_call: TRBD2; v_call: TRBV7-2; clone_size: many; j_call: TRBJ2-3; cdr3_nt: TGTGCCAGCAGCTTAAGCGGGACTCGAACGCAGTATTTT; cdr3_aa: CASSLSGTRTQYF
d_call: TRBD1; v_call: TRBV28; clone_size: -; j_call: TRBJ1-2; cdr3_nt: TGTGCCAGCAGCTTGACAGGGGTCGGCCTGTATGGCTACACCTTC; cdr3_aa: CASSLTGVGLYGYTF
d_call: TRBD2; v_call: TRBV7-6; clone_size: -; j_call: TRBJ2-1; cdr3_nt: TGTGCCAGCAGCTCAGGACTAGCGGGAGAGTATGAGCAGTTCTTC; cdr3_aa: CASSSGLAGEYEQFF
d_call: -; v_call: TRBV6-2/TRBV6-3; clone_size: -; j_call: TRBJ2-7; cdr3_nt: TGTGCCAGCAGTACGGGGAGGAGACCCTACGAGCAGTACTTC; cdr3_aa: CASSTGRRPYEQYF
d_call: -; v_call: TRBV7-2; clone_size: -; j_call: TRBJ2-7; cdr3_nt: TGTGCCAGCAGCTCTGAAGCGAGGGTTTCCTACGAGCAGTACTTC; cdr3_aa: CASSSEARVSYEQYF
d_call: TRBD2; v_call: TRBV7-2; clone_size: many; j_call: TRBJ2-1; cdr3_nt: TGTGCCAGCAGCTGGACTAGCGGGAGGGTAGATGAGCAGTTCTTC; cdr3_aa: CASSWTSGRVDEQFF
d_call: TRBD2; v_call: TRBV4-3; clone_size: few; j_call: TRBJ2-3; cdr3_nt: TGCGCCAGCAGCCAAGACCTAGCGGGAGATCGATGGGAATCGCAGTATTTT; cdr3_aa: CASSQDLAGDRWESQYF
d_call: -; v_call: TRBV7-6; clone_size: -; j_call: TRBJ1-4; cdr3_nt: TGTGCCAGCAGCTTAGGATCCGCAGGGACTAATGAAAAACTGTTTTTT; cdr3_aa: CASSLGSAGTNEKLFF
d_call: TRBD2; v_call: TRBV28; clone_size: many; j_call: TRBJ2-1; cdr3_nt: TGTGCCAGCGGTTTTGTAGGGCTAGCGGGTTACAATGAGCAGTTCTTC; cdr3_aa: CASGFVGLAGYNEQFF
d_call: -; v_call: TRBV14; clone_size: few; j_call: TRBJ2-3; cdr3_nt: TGTGCCAGCAGCCAAGATTCTCGCGAGGGAGATACGCAGTATTTT; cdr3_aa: CASSQDSREGDTQYF
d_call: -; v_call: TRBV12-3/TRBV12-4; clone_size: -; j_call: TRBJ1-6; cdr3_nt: TGTGCCAGCAGTTTACAGGTTGGAGAACCCCTCCACTTT; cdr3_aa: CASSLQVGEPLHF
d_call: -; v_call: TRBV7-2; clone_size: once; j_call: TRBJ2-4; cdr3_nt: TGTGCCAGCAGCATGGACCCCAAAAACACTCAGTACTTC; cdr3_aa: CASSMDPKNTQYF
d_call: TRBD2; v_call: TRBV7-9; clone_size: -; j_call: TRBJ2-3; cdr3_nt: TGTGCCAGCAGCTTAAGAAGCGGGGCGAGGGCAGATACGCAGTATTTT; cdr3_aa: CASSLRSGARADTQYF
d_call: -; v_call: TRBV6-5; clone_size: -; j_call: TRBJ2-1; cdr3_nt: TGTGCCAGCAGTTTTGTCGGGAGTAAGTTTAGTGAGCAGTTCTTC; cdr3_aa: CASSFVGSKFSEQFF
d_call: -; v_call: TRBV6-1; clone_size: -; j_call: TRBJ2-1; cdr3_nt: TGTGCCAGCAGTTACAGTGGGCGGCAGTTCTTC; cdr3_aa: CASSYSGRQFF
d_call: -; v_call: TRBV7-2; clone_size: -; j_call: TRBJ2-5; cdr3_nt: TGTGCCAGCAGCGTAGAGTGGGAGACCCAGTACTTC; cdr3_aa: CASSVEWETQYF
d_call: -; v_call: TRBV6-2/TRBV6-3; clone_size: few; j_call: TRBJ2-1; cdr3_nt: TGTGCCAGCAGTTACCAGGGGAGTAATGAGCAGTTCTTC; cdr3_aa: CASSYQGSNEQFF
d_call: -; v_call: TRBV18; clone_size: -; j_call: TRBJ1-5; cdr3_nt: TGTGCCAGCTCACCTGCCTCGGGAGGCAATCAGCCCCAGCATTTT; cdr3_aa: CASSPASGGNQPQHF
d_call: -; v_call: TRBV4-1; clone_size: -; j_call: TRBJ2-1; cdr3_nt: TGCGCCAGCAGCCAGAGGGAAGGGGTTGATGAGCAGTTCTTC; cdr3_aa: CASSQREGVDEQFF
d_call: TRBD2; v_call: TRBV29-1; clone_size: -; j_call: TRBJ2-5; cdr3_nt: TGCAGCGTTGAAGGGTTAGCGGGAGGGCCAGAGACCCAGTACTTC; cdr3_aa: CSVEGLAGGPETQYF
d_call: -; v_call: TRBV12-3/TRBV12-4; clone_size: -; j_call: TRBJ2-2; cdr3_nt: TGTGCCAGCAGTGCCGGGACCACTACGAACACCGGGGAGCTGTTTTTT; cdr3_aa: CASSAGTTTNTGELFF
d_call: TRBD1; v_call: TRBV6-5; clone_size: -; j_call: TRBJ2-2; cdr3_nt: TGTGCCAGCAGTAACCGGGCAGGGGGCATCGGGGAGCTGTTTTTT; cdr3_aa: CASSNRAGGIGELFF
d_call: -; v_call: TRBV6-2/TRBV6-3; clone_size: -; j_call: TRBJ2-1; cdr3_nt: TGTGCCAGCAGTGCCCGCCCGAATGAGCAGTTCTTC; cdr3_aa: CASSARPNEQFF
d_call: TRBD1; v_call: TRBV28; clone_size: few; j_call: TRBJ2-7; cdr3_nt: TGTGCCAGCAGTTCAACAGAGACAGGGTGGGACTACGAGCAGTACTTC; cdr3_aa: CASSSTETGWDYEQYF
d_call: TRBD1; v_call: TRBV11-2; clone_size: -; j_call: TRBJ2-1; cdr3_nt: TGTGCCAGCAGAAACCCCGGGACAGTATACAATGAGCAGTTCTTC; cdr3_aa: CASRNPGTVYNEQFF